This T cell receptor beta chain emerged from a study of shared clonotypes between healthy human individuals. This clone was picked up many times. The CDR3 runs 18 residues. Trimming cost V 0 bases and J 4 bases, with 20 bases left between them. Germline loops: CDR1 KGHSH, CDR2 LQKENI. Measured with immunoSEQ multiplex PCR; TCRdb has only the in-frame clones, and not every one. The data show a few hundred thousand clones, 50% to 80% seen once. The rearrangement links TRBV18 to TRBJ2-3; D might be TRBD1 or TRBD2, each matching 6 bases. Sequenced input: memory CD4+ T cells sorted from blood. Subset of the sample: CD45RA-negative fraction. The origin of this receptor is a young man in good health. CDR3 protein: CASSPPRGAKAHADTQYF. CDR3 bases: TGTGCCAGCTCACCACCGAGGGGGGCTAAGGCACACGCAGATACGCAGTATTTT.